This T cell receptor beta chain was identified during a study of CDR3 diversity in severe acne. V lost 3 bases and J lost 3; bases outside the gene matches: 12. The germline V gene has CDR1 SGDLS and CDR2 YYNGEE. The CDR3 length is 19 residues. TCRdb re-called the PCR reads through MiXCR, storing one row per CDR3 protein. This table holds under 95,000 distinct CDR3 sequences, 45% to 50% found once. This clonotype was obtained from a male donor in good health, serving as a control. This rearrangement joins TRBV9 to TRBJ1-6, with TRBD1 matching 10 bases. The sequencing sample was made of blood. CDR3 in amino acids: CASSAQVGQGYRYNSPLHF. The CDR3 DNA reads as TGTGCCAGCAGCGCACAGGTGGGACAGGGGTATCGCTATAATTCACCCCTCCACTTT. The variable domain in full, with the rest retrieved from reference TRBV9 and TRBJ1-6, is DSGVTQTPKHLITATGQRVTLRCSPRSGDLSVYWYQQSLDQGLQFLIQYYNGEERAKGNILERFSAQQFPDLHSELNLSSLELGDSALYFCASSAQVGQGYRYNSPLHFGNGTRLTVT.